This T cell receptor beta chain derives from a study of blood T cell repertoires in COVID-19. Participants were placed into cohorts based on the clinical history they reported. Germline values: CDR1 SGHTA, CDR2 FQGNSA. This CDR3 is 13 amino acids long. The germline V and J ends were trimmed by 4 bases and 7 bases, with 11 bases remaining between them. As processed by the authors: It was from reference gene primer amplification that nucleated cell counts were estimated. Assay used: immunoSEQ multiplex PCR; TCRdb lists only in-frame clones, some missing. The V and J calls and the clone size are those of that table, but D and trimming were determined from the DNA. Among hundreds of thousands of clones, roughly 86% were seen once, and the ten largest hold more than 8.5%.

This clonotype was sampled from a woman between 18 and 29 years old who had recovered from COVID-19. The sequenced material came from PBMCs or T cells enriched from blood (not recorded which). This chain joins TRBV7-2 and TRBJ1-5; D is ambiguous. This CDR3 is CASSYTRYQPQHF. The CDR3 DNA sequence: TGTGCCAGCAGCTACACGCGGTACCAGCCCCAGCATTTT.